This T cell receptor (beta chain) was obtained from a study of blood T cell repertoires in COVID-19. The wider study: There were acute and convalescent COVID-19 samples, and they came from the United States, Italy and Spain.

Libraries were prepared by immunoSEQ multiplex PCR; TCRdb keeps only in-frame clonotypes and omits some of them. The table records around 190,000 clones, approximately 89% of them present only once. This clone was observed once. The receptor was derived from a woman aged 60 to 75 with acute or convalescent COVID-19. Sequenced input: peripheral blood.

The CDR3 protein is CASSQRGNTGELFF. CDR3 DNA: TGCGCCAGCAGTCAGCGGGGGAACACCGGGGAGCTGTTTTTT. The V gene is TRBV10-1, the J gene TRBJ2-2, with TRBD2 identical over 7 bases. The germline CDR1 and CDR2 sequences are WNHNN and SYGVQD (reference sequence). V lost 5 bases to trimming and J lost 1 base; unmatched junction nucleotides: 1. This CDR3 spans 14 amino acids.